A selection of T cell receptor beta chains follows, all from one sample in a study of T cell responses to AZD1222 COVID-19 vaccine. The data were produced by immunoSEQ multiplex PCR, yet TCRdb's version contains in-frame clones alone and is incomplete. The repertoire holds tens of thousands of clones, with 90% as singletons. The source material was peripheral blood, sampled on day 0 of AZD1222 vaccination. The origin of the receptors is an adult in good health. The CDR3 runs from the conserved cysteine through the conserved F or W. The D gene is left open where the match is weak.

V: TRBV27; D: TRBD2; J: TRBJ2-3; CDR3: CASRRTSGTDTQYF; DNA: TGTGCCAGCAGAAGGACTAGCGGCACAGATACGCAGTATTTT
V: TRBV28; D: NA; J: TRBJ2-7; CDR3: CASRSDRESGRRSYEQYF; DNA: TGTGCCAGCAGGTCGGACAGGGAGAGCGGGAGAAGGTCCTACGAGCAGTACTTC
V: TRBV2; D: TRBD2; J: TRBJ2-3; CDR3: CASRRTSGGFADTQYF; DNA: TGTGCCAGCAGAAGAACTAGCGGGGGTTTTGCAGATACGCAGTATTTT
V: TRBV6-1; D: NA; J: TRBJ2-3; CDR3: CASSEAAERDTQYF; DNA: TGTGCCAGCAGTGAAGCGGCAGAGCGGGATACGCAGTATTTT
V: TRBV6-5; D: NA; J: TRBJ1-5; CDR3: CATTEQVNQPQHF; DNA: TGTGCCACGACGGAGCAGGTCAATCAGCCCCAGCATTTT
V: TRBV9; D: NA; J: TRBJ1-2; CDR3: CASSPQGGSYGYTF; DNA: TGTGCCAGCAGCCCCCAAGGGGGTAGCTATGGCTACACCTTC
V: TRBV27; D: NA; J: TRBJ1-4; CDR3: CASSTQTRGGANEKLFF; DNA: TGTGCCAGCAGTACCCAGACAAGGGGGGGAGCTAATGAAAAACTGTTTTTT
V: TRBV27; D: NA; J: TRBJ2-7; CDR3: CASSSMGSYEQYF; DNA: TGTGCCAGCAGTTCTATGGGGTCCTACGAGCAGTACTTC
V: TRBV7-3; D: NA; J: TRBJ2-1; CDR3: CASSSRQGGDEQFF; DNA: TGTGCCAGCAGCTCCAGACAGGGAGGTGATGAGCAGTTCTTC
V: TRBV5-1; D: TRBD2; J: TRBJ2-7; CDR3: CASSLGGTSGSYEQYF; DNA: TGCGCCAGCAGCTTGGGAGGGACTAGCGGCTCCTACGAGCAGTACTTC
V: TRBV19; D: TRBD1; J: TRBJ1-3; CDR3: CASSIQGAPGNTIYF; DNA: TGTGCCAGTAGTATTCAGGGGGCACCTGGAAACACCATATATTTT
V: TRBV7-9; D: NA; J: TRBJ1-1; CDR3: CASRPRDGNTEAFF; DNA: TGTGCCAGCAGGCCCCGGGACGGCAACACTGAAGCTTTCTTT
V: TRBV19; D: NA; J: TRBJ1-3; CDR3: CASHPQRGGNTIYF; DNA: TGTGCCAGTCACCCTCAGCGCGGAGGAAACACCATATATTTT
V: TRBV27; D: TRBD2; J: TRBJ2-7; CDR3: CASSPSGRAGEQYF; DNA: TGTGCCAGCAGTCCTAGCGGGAGGGCGGGAGAGCAGTACTTC
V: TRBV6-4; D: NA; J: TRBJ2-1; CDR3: CASSDAPGGYNEQFF; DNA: TGTGCCAGCAGTGACGCCCCAGGAGGCTACAATGAGCAGTTCTTC
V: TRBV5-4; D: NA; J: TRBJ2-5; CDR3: CASSRDSGGTQYF; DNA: TGTGCCAGCAGCCGGGATAGTGGGGGGACCCAGTACTTC
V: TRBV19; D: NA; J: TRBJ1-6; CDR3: CASSARSSYNSPLHF; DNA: TGTGCCAGTAGTGCGAGGAGCTCCTATAATTCACCCCTCCACTTT
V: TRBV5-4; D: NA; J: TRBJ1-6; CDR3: CASSLARGGDSPLHF; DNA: TGTGCCAGCAGCTTGGCCCGCGGGGGCGATTCACCCCTCCACTTT
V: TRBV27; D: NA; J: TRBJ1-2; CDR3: CASNAGGGENNGYTF; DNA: TGTGCCAGCAACGCCGGGGGCGGGGAAAATAATGGCTACACCTTC
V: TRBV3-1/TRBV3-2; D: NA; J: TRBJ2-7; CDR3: CASSRGGAGRSYEQYF; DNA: TGTGCCAGCAGCCGCGGCGGGGCGGGGAGGTCCTACGAGCAGTACTTC
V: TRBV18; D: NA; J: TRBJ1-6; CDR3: CASSPLSGRYNSPLHF; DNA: TGTGCCAGCTCACCATTGTCGGGACGTTATAATTCACCCCTCCACTTT
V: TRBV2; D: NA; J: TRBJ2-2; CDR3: CASSERGELFF; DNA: TGTGCCAGCAGTGAACGCGGGGAGCTGTTTTTT
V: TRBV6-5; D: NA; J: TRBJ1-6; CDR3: CASRVDSPLHF; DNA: TGTGCCAGCCGAGTGGATTCACCCCTCCACTTT
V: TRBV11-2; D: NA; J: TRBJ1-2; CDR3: CASSASNYGYTF; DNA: TGTGCCAGCAGCGCGTCAAACTATGGCTACACCTTC
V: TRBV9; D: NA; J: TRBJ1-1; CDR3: CASSVGSQVNTEAFF; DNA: TGTGCCAGCAGCGTAGGTAGCCAAGTGAACACTGAAGCTTTCTTT
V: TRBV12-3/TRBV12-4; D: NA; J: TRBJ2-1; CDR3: CASVGPYNEQFF; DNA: TGTGCCAGCGTAGGCCCCTACAATGAGCAGTTCTTC